The clone carrying this T cell receptor (beta chain) was found a few times. This table comes from immunoSEQ multiplex PCR, and its TCRdb copy is limited to in-frame clones, with some not included. Among more than 95,000 clones listed, nearly 95% were seen once. This sample stems from a study of siplizumab effects on memory and regulatory T cells. Germline values: CDR1 GTSNPN, CDR2 SVGIG (reference sequence). This CDR3 contains 15 residues. V was clipped by 0 bases and J by 5 bases; unmatched bases: 8. V is TRBV30 and J is TRBJ1-1; 8 nucleotides line up with TRBD1. Sequenced sample: Tregs sorted from blood. The TCR comes from a human donor in good health. The CDR3 region is CAWSVMQGARTEAFF. As DNA, the CDR3 is TGTGCCTGGAGTGTAATGCAGGGGGCGAGGACTGAAGCTTTCTTT.